The T cell receptor beta chain described here comes from a study of cytomegalovirus exposure and HLA in healthy donors. V was clipped by 7 bases and J by 3 bases, with 13 bases between them. Germline V CDR1 and CDR2: SNHLY, FYNNEI. The CDR3 sequence is 14 residues long. The PCR contained 60 Vbeta and 13 Jbeta primers. Here immunoSEQ multiplex PCR was the method, and the copy in TCRdb shows in-frame clones only, minus some. The table includes 120,000 or so clones, around 65% detected once. This clonotype was sampled from a man between 18 and 35 years old in good health and CMV-seronegative. J is TRBJ2-1 and V is TRBV2; weak D call: TRBD2 (6 bases). The sample taken for sequencing was PBMCs. Here the CDR3 DNA reads TGTGCCAGCAATTTCGGACTAAGCTACAATGAGCAGTTCTTC. Translated, it gives CASNFGLSYNEQFF.